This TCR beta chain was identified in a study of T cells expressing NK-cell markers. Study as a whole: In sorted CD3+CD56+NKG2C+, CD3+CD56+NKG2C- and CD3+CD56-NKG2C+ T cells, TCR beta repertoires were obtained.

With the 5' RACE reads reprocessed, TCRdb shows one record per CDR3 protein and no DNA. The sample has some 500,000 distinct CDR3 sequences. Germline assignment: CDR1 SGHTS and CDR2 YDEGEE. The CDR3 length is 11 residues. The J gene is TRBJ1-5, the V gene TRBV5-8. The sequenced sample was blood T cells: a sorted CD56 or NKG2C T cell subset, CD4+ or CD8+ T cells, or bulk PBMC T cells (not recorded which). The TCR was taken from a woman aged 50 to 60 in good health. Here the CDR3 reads CASSLGPPQHF.